This TCR beta chain was captured in a study of OX40 agonist ivuxolimab in advanced cancers. Study-wide results and caveats: Within 6 weeks, CD4+ and CD8+ blood T cells expanded clonally at 0.1 to 3.0 mg/kg.

Autoimmune disease history or systemic immunosuppression disqualified patients. To note about this clone: Its cognate antigen is unknown.

Germline V CDR1 and CDR2: LGHNA, YNFKEQ. Unmatched junction bases numbered 5, after V lost 0 bases and J lost 8 bases. This CDR3 is 14 amino acids long. Clones were sequenced by immunoSEQ multiplex PCR, and TCRdb holds only the in-frame ones, with some missing. The data show about 59,000 clones, under 90% seen once. The starting material was CD4+ or CD8+ T cells sorted from blood, obtained in a trial of the OX40 agonist ivuxolimab. The origin of this receptor is an adult with an advanced solid tumor such as melanoma, head and neck, liver or kidney cancer. J is TRBJ1-1 and V is TRBV4-2; 8 positions agree with TRBD1. CDR3 region: CASSQDWDRLEAFF. The CDR3 DNA sequence: TGTGCCAGCAGCCAAGATTGGGACAGGCTCGAAGCTTTCTTT.